This TCR beta chain stems from a study of post-analysis software for immune sequencing data. Study background: Secondary progressive, relapsing-remitting and progressive-relapsing multiple sclerosis were among the included disease courses.

Overall study results and limits: Five or six TRBV segments, TRBV5-6, TRBV5-1 and TRBV20-1 among them, were found more frequent in patients than controls. A significant reduction in normalized Chao1 diversity was observed in multiple sclerosis patients versus controls. By F measure, strong co-clustering occurred among samples prepared in the same batch.

Trimming took off 1 base at V and 7 bases at J, with 16 bases between the two ends. Germline CDR1 and CDR2: DFQATT and SNEGSKA (reference sequence). The CDR3 length is 15 residues. Unique molecular identifiers were carried by the TCR beta cDNA libraries. From around 0.96 to 9.9 million T cells, around 500,000 cDNA molecules were obtained. MiXCR was run by TCRdb on the PCR reads, yielding one entry per CDR3 protein. Among over 150,000 distinct CDR3 sequences listed, approximately 30% were seen once. In its sample, this clonotype was seen a few times. Its specificity is not known. The J gene is TRBJ2-2, the V gene TRBV20-1, with D tentatively TRBD2 (5 bases). Material: blood. The sequence was obtained from a girl aged 10 to 17 with multiple sclerosis. CDR3 DNA sequence: TGCAGTGCTAGAGGTCCGGGGAATGTCGACGGGGAGCTGTTTTTT. Translating it yields CSARGPGNVDGELFF.